Following are 20 T cell receptor beta chains from one sample sequenced in a study of blood T cell repertoires in COVID-19. Here immunoSEQ multiplex PCR was the method, and the copy in TCRdb shows in-frame clones only, minus some. The sample contains a few hundred thousand clones, around nine tenths of which appear only once. Source material: peripheral blood. The receptors were sampled from a woman aged 18 to 35 who had recovered from COVID-19.

In its sample, this clone was seen a few times. Other nucleotide sequences in the sample specify the same CDR3. The chain couples TRBV7-9 to TRBJ1-1; 7 nucleotides line up with TRBD1. The J segment lost 1 base and the V segment lost 1 base, leaving 0 bases of the junction unmatched. This CDR3 has 14 amino acids. CDR1 is SEHNR and CDR2 is FQNEAQ in the germline V gene (reference sequence). CDR3 in amino acids: CASSLGTGNTEAFF. In DNA, the CDR3 is TGTGCCAGCAGCTTAGGGACAGGGAACACTGAAGCTTTCTTT.

The genes are TRBV2 and TRBJ2-2, with 8 bases lining up with TRBD2. Germline CDR1 SNHLY, CDR2 FYNNEI. The CDR3 has 14 amino acids. The CDR3 region is CATQAGVRTGELFF. The CDR3 region has the DNA TGTGCAACCCAAGCGGGAGTAAGAACCGGGGAGCTGTTTTTT.

The genes are TRBV9 and TRBJ2-4, with TRBD2 identical over 8 bases. The J segment lost 5 bases and the V segment lost 1 base, leaving 23 bases of the junction unmatched. The CDR3 covers 21 residues. In germline, CDR1 is SGDLS, CDR2 YYNGEE. CDR3: CASSVRPLSPLSGRDQNIQYF. The DNA of the CDR3 is TGTGCCAGCAGCGTAAGACCTCTATCTCCTCTGAGCGGGAGAGATCAAAACATTCAGTACTTC.

The chain links TRBV27 to TRBJ1-4; a weak D match, TRBD1 (5 bases). Germline CDR1 reads MNHEY; CDR2 reads SMNVEV (reference sequence). V lost 3 bases and J 6 bases, leaving 17 bases between the germline ends. The CDR3 is 16 amino acids. CDR3 sequence: CASSFQHQGLDEKLFF. In DNA, the CDR3 is TGTGCCAGCAGTTTTCAACATCAGGGTTTGGATGAAAAACTGTTTTTT.

The chain recombines TRBV13 with TRBJ1-1, with D possibly being TRBD1 (6 bases). The germline CDR1 and CDR2 sequences are PRHDT and FYEKMQ (reference sequence). V gave up 5 bases and J gave up 2 bases, with 12 bases separating them. The CDR3 is 14 amino acids. CDR3 region: CASSPRQVNTEAFF. CDR3 sequence (DNA): TGTGCCAGCAGCCCCCGACAGGTTAACACTGAAGCTTTCTTT.

V and J are TRBV19 and TRBJ2-1; 12 bases are shared with TRBD2. CDR3 size: 14 residues. J lost 8 bases, V lost 6 bases, and 5 bases had no gene match. In germline, CDR1 is LNHDA, CDR2 SQIVND (reference sequence). DNA for the CDR3: TGTGCCAGTAGGACTAGCGGGAGTTACGATGAGCAGTTCTTC. Amino acid sequence: CASRTSGSYDEQFF.

This clone was observed a single time. The chain carries TRBV24-1 and TRBJ2-7; a weak D match, TRBD1 (5 bases). The ends were cut back, 6 bases at V and 4 bases at J, with 12 bases in the middle. Looked up from germline, CDR1 is KGHDR and CDR2 is SFDVKD. This CDR3 has 13 residues. The CDR3 nucleotides read TGTGCCACCAGTAGTCCCAGGGAATACGAGCAGTACTTC. Protein sequence: CATSSPREYEQYF.

The J gene is TRBJ2-3, the V gene TRBV5-4; D might be TRBD2 (6 bases). V lost 4 bases to trimming and J lost 0 bases, with 12 bases between them. The CDR3 has 15 amino acids. Germline V CDR1 and CDR2: SGHNT, YYREEE (reference sequence). CDR3 protein: CASSLKLASTDTQYF. The CDR3 DNA is TGTGCCAGCAGCCTTAAGCTAGCGAGCACAGATACGCAGTATTTT. Full variable domain (missing parts from reference TRBV5-4 and TRBJ2-3): ETGVTQSPTHLIKTRGQQVTLRCSSQSGHNTVSWYQQALGQGPQFIFQYYREEENGRGNFPPRFSGLQFPNYSSELNVNALELDDSALYLCASSLKLASTDTQYFGPGTRLTVL.

J is TRBJ1-2 and V is TRBV27; TRBD1 matches at 12 bases. The CDR3 loop spans 17 amino acids. Germline V gene sequence: CDR1 MNHEY, CDR2 SMNVEV (reference sequence). Unmatched junction bases numbered 11, after V lost 5 bases and J lost 4 bases. The chain's CDR3 is CASSVGDRGRRVYGYTF. The CDR3 region has the DNA TGTGCCAGCAGTGTGGGGGACAGGGGGCGTAGGGTCTATGGCTACACCTTC.

The chain is built from TRBV6-2 or TRBV6-3 and TRBJ2-2; D unresolved. The germline CDR1 and CDR2 sequences are MNHEY and SVGEGT. Trimming pared 0 bases from V and 3 bases from J, leaving 11 bases between. The CDR3 sequence is 16 residues long. CDR3 in DNA: TGTGCCAGCAGTTACTCGGCCAGGTTCCACACCGGGGAGCTGTTTTTT. Encoded protein: CASSYSARFHTGELFF.

The chain uses TRBV4-1 and TRBJ2-3; 10 bases align to TRBD2. The germline gives CDR1 MGHRA, CDR2 YSYEKL. V trimming: 10 bases; J trimming: 4 bases; junction bases outside the gene matches: 8. The CDR3 has 14 residues. CDR3 sequence reads: CATYSGRGADTQYF. The DNA of the CDR3 is TGCGCCACATACAGCGGGAGGGGGGCAGATACGCAGTATTTT.

The CDR3 loop is CASRADRRNNEQFF. The DNA of the CDR3 is TGCGCCAGCAGGGCGGACAGGAGGAACAATGAGCAGTTCTTC. V is TRBV10-1 and J is TRBJ2-1; TRBD1 aligns across 7 bases. Per the germline V gene, CDR1 is WNHNN and CDR2 is SYGVQD (reference sequence). The CDR3 spans 14 residues. V trimming: 6 bases; J trimming: 5 bases; junction bases outside the gene matches: 7.

This clone was counted many times. The CDR3 DNA is TGTGCCAGCAACCCGGACAGGGCGGGCACTGAAGCTTTCTTT. It is translated as CASNPDRAGTEAFF. The chain links TRBV6-2 or TRBV6-3 to TRBJ1-1, with TRBD1 matching over 8 bases. This CDR3 contains 14 residues. Germline V CDR1 and CDR2: MNHEY, SVGEGT. After removal of 7 bases from V and 4 bases from J, the junction contained 8 bases not matched to a gene.

The chain links TRBV9 to TRBJ2-3; tentative D call: TRBD2 (5 bases). The ends were cut back, 0 bases at V and 0 bases at J, with 14 bases in the middle. Germline V gives CDR1 SGDLS, CDR2 YYNGEE. This CDR3 has 17 amino acids. The CDR3 DNA sequence: TGTGCCAGCAGCGTAGGCCCCCGAGGGAGTAGCACAGATACGCAGTATTTT. Protein sequence: CASSVGPRGSSTDTQYF.

Only one count was recorded for this clone. The rearrangement joins TRBV9 to TRBJ2-3; 8 nucleotides match TRBD1. The CDR3 is made up of 16 amino acids. V trimming: 3 bases; J trimming: 3 bases; junction bases outside the gene matches: 9. The V gene's germline CDR1 is SGDLS and CDR2 YYNGEE. The CDR3 region is CASSAGQGALTDTQYF. The CDR3 DNA is TGTGCCAGCAGCGCCGGGCAGGGGGCGTTGACAGATACGCAGTATTTT.

This clone was observed a single time. The gene calls are TRBV27 and TRBJ1-4, with a possible D match to TRBD1 (6 bases). Germline V gene sequence: CDR1 MNHEY, CDR2 SMNVEV (reference sequence). V dropped 6 bases and J dropped 6 bases, with 14 bases sitting between them. The CDR3 loop spans 14 amino acids. This chain's CDR3 is CASSPLEGDEKLFF. In DNA form, the CDR3 reads TGTGCCAGCAGCCCGCTCGAGGGGGATGAAAAACTGTTTTTT.

The chain has TRBV14 and TRBJ1-2, with D unresolved. The CDR3 runs to 17 residues. Per germline, CDR1 SGHDN and CDR2 FVKESK. The V end was cut by 1 base, the J end by 6 bases, with 21 bases between. This CDR3 reads CASSQGSHHTAQNGYTF. The CDR3 DNA follows: TGTGCCAGCAGCCAAGGGTCTCACCATACAGCCCAGAATGGCTACACCTTC.

This sequence joins TRBV7-9 and TRBJ2-2; no clear D gene. The V gene's germline CDR1 is SEHNR and CDR2 FQNEAQ (reference sequence). This CDR3 region has 12 residues. V was clipped by 7 bases and J by 6 bases, with 9 bases between them. The CDR3 DNA follows: TGTGCCAGCACCCCGAGCCCCGGGGAGCTGTTTTTT. It translates to CASTPSPGELFF. Full variable domain (remainder filled in from reference TRBV7-9 and TRBJ2-2): DTGVSQNPRHKITKRGQNVTFRCDPISEHNRLYWYRQTLGQGPEFLTYFQNEAQLEKSRLLSDRFSAERPKGSFSTLEIQRTEQGDSAMYLCASTPSPGELFFGEGSRLTVL.

In DNA, the CDR3 is TGTGCCAGCAGCTTCGACAGGACCTACACCTTC. Residues: CASSFDRTYTF. The J gene is TRBJ1-2, the V gene TRBV7-9; D is perhaps TRBD1 (6 bases). There are 11 residues in the CDR3. V lost 3 bases and J lost 10, with 9 bases in between. CDR1 is SEHNR and CDR2 is FQNEAQ in the germline V gene (reference sequence).

The genes are TRBV7-6 and TRBJ1-1, with D perhaps TRBD1 (6 bases). V lost 1 base and J lost 8, with 17 bases in between. The CDR3 extends over 15 amino acids. Germline CDR1 reads SGHVS; CDR2 reads FNYEAQ. This chain's CDR3 is CASSLVTGTQKEAFF. In nucleotides, the CDR3 is TGTGCCAGCAGCTTAGTGACCGGGACACAAAAGGAAGCTTTCTTT.